This T cell receptor (beta chain) was found in a study of response to subunit inactivated influenza vaccine. Regarding the study as a whole: New T cells are recruited in small numbers by each seasonal influenza vaccination, according to the authors' suggestion.

A word on this clonotype: Antigen specificity is unknown.

CDR1 KGHDR and CDR2 SFDVKD come from the germline V gene. The CDR3 sequence is 19 residues long. Trimming cost V 4 bases and J 2 bases; bases outside gene matches: 8. TCRdb redid the calling of the RT-PCR reads with MiXCR, one entry per CDR3 protein. The table includes about 500,000 distinct CDR3 sequences, about 17% detected once. This sequence was found in a man between 50 and 70 years old who received an inactivated influenza vaccine. The gene calls are TRBV24-1 and TRBJ2-1; 15 positions match TRBD2. The sequenced sample was CD4+ T cells sorted from PBMCs, obtained roughly 24 months after vaccination. The chain's CDR3 is CATSERVGLAGGAYNEQFF. In DNA form, the CDR3 reads TGTGCCACCAGTGAGAGAGTGGGACTAGCGGGGGGAGCCTACAATGAGCAGTTCTTC.